This note documents a single TCR beta chain sequence. The use of a sample-barcoded 5' primer and a J-beta primer mix characterized a second PCR of about 6 to 12 cycles. All samples yielded 2.5 million or more CDR3-containing paired-end reads. TCRdb used MiXCR to reprocess the 5' RACE reads, holding one entry per CDR3 protein. Counted here are approximately 960,000 distinct CDR3 sequences, roughly 28% occurring once; the ten biggest clones make up roughly 10%. The sample is drawn from a study of blood T cells in healthy people across ages. Study in general: The capture of about one barcoded beta molecule per two T cells was achieved by template switching.

This sample was also put to use in a study of T cells of mothers and their children.

The receptor was derived from a woman aged 40 to 50 in good health. The sample was blood.

The CDR3 bases are TGTGCCATCAGTGAGCCCGGACAGGGGGGTAACTATGGCTACACCTTC. This sequence encodes CAISEPGQGGNYGYTF. The V and J genes are TRBV10-3 and TRBJ1-2; 10 bases map to TRBD1. Per the germline V gene, CDR1 is ENHRY and CDR2 is SYGVKD. The V gene end was trimmed by 2 bases and the J gene end by 1 base; junction bases not matched to a gene: 4. This CDR3 contains 16 residues.